Listed below are T cell receptor beta chains from one sample, sequenced in a study of cytomegalovirus exposure and HLA in healthy donors. Some clones are missing from TCRdb's copy, which holds only in-frame ones; the method was immunoSEQ multiplex PCR. The sample includes approximately 130,000 clones, around 74% seen only once; the top ten take less than 4%. The sequencing sample was made of PBMCs. The receptors come from a man under 40 in good health and CMV-seronegative. Both conserved end residues are part of each CDR3. Each record gives: V gene, D gene, clone size, J gene, CDR3 DNA, CDR3 protein. D genes are given only for firm matches. For some rows the clone size is stated as once, few or many, or as a class when expanded; others skip it.

TRBV4-1,-,-,TRBJ2-7,TGCGCCAGCAGCCCCGGACTTTACACTTTTAGCTCCTACGAGCAGTACTTC,CASSPGLYTFSSYEQYF
TRBV4-3,TRBD1,-,TRBJ2-7,TGCGCCAGCAGCCAAGCCCGGGACAGCTACGAGCAGTACTTC,CASSQARDSYEQYF
TRBV6-5,-,-,TRBJ2-1,TGTGCCAGCAAAGCGGGCCCTGAGCAGTTCTTC,CASKAGPEQFF
TRBV30,-,-,TRBJ2-1,TGTGCCTGGAGTAGTAGTTCTAATGAGCAGTTCTTC,CAWSSSSNEQFF
TRBV4-2,TRBD1,-,TRBJ2-7,TGTGCCAGCAGCCGGAGAGACAGGGAGAATTACGAGCAGTACTTC,CASSRRDRENYEQYF
TRBV28,-,-,TRBJ1-5,TGTGCCAGCAGTTTGCGTAGCAATCAGCCCCAGCATTTT,CASSLRSNQPQHF
TRBV5-1,-,-,TRBJ1-2,TGCGCCAGCAGCCAACAGGGAAGCTATGGCTACACCTTC,CASSQQGSYGYTF
TRBV7-2,TRBD1,once,TRBJ1-5,TGTGCCAGCAGCCGGTGGACAGGCGATCAGCCCCAGCATTTT,CASSRWTGDQPQHF
TRBV21-1,-,-,TRBJ1-1,TGTGCCAGCAGCAAAGCGTCGAAGGGGCACACTGAAGCTTTCTTT,CASSKASKGHTEAFF
TRBV4-3,-,few,TRBJ2-6,TGCGCCAGCAGCCAAGACGCAGTCTCTGGGGCCAACGTCCTGACTTTC,CASSQDAVSGANVLTF
TRBV21-1,-,-,TRBJ1-6,TGTGCCAGCAGCAAGGCCGATTATAATTCACCCCTCCACTTT,CASSKADYNSPLHF
TRBV7-6,TRBD1,-,TRBJ2-7,TGTGCCAGCAGTCAACGACAGGGGGACGAGCAGTACTTC,CASSQRQGDEQYF
TRBV7-9,TRBD1,-,TRBJ1-5,TGTGCCAGCAGCTCAACAGGGGGCGACAATCAGCCCCAGCATTTT,CASSSTGGDNQPQHF
TRBV9,-,-,TRBJ1-1,TGTGCCAGCGGGTCTCACCTAGCCAACACTGAAGCTTTCTTT,CASGSHLANTEAFF
TRBV6-5,TRBD2,-,TRBJ2-7,TGTGCCAGCCGGAGGACGGGGGGCTACGAGCAGTACTTC,CASRRTGGYEQYF
TRBV2,-,-,TRBJ1-5,TGTGCCAGCAGTGCCTTCACAGGGAACGGTGGACAGCCCCAGCATTTT,CASSAFTGNGGQPQHF
TRBV2,-,-,TRBJ2-1,TGTGCCAGCAGACTAAGACGAGAAACCCACAATGAGCAGTTCTTC,CASRLRRETHNEQFF
TRBV7-6,-,-,TRBJ2-5,TGTGCCAGCAGCTTACGGGGTAGCACGTACCAAGAGACCCAGTACTTC,CASSLRGSTYQETQYF
TRBV28,-,-,TRBJ1-1,TGTGCCAGCCACACGAACACTGAAGCTTTCTTT,CASHTNTEAFF
TRBV28,TRBD1,-,TRBJ1-2,TGTGCCAGCAGTTCAACGGGACAGGCCTATGGCTACACCTTC,CASSSTGQAYGYTF
TRBV5-1,TRBD2,-,TRBJ2-3,TGCGCCAGCAGCTTGGGCGATGGGGGGGGCACAGATACGCAGTATTTT,CASSLGDGGGTDTQYF
TRBV28,-,-,TRBJ2-5,TGTGCCAGTAGACAGTTACAAGAGACCCAGTACTTC,CASRQLQETQYF
TRBV5-6,-,few,TRBJ2-3,TGTGCCAGCAGCTTAACAGGGATCAACACAGATACGCAGTATTTT,CASSLTGINTDTQYF
TRBV19,-,-,TRBJ1-5,TGTGCCAGTAATCCAGGGGTTAGCAATCAGCCCCAGCATTTT,CASNPGVSNQPQHF
TRBV4-3,-,-,TRBJ1-4,TGCGCCAGCAGCCGAGCAGACAAGGCCAATGAAAAACTGTTTTTT,CASSRADKANEKLFF
TRBV27,-,-,TRBJ1-5,TGTGCCAGCAGTTTTCAGGGGTTTTTAGGCAATCAGCCCCAGCATTTT,CASSFQGFLGNQPQHF
TRBV30,TRBD2,-,TRBJ2-3,TGTGCCCAAGGGGCCAAGCGGGACACAGATACGCAGTATTTT,CAQGAKRDTDTQYF
TRBV20-1,-,-,TRBJ1-4,TGCAGTGCAAGACAGGAAAAACTGTTTTTT,CSARQEKLFF
TRBV27,-,-,TRBJ1-5,TGTGCCAGCAGCATTACAGGGAGTACTCAGCCCCAGCATTTT,CASSITGSTQPQHF
TRBV28,-,-,TRBJ1-4,TGTGCCAGCAGGCGAGGGACTAATGAAAAACTGTTTTTT,CASRRGTNEKLFF
TRBV13,-,-,TRBJ1-2,TGTGCCAGCAGCTTAGGCCGAAGTTCGGGGGATGGCTACACCTTC,CASSLGRSSGDGYTF
TRBV4-1,-,-,TRBJ2-7,TGCGCCAGCAGCCAAGGTTTAGAACCGTACTTC,CASSQGLEPYF
TRBV11-3,-,-,TRBJ2-7,TGTGCCAGCAGCTCCGCCCGAGGCGAGCAGTACTTC,CASSSARGEQYF
TRBV7-9,-,-,TRBJ1-1,TGTGCCAGCAGCTTAGTAGGGGGGGAGGAAGCTTTCTTT,CASSLVGGEEAFF
TRBV4-3,-,-,TRBJ2-1,TGCGCCAGCAGCCAAGTGTATGAGTCCTACAATGAGCAGTTCTTC,CASSQVYESYNEQFF
TRBV27,TRBD1,-,TRBJ2-7,TGTGCCAGCAGTCAGCTACGGACAGGGGCAGGCTACGAGCAGTACTTC,CASSQLRTGAGYEQYF
TRBV6-5,-,-,TRBJ2-7,TGTGCCAGCAGTTACTCGACGAGGTTCGGCTACGAGCAGTACTTC,CASSYSTRFGYEQYF
TRBV2,TRBD1,once,TRBJ1-5,TGTGCCAGCAGTGACTCCAGACAGGGGGCCTATCAGCCCCAGCATTTT,CASSDSRQGAYQPQHF
TRBV28,-,-,TRBJ1-5,TGTGCCAGCAATCCCCAGGGTCTGGGGCAGCCCCAGCATTTT,CASNPQGLGQPQHF
TRBV28,TRBD2,-,TRBJ2-7,TGTGCCAGCTCCCACCAGCGGGGGACATACGAGCAGTACTTC,CASSHQRGTYEQYF
TRBV27,-,-,TRBJ2-7,TGTGCCAGCAGTTTATCGCAGGGGTCCCTCTCCTACGAGCAGTACTTC,CASSLSQGSLSYEQYF
TRBV28,-,-,TRBJ2-7,TGTGCCAGCAGGGGCGGGATGAGAGAGCAGTACTTC,CASRGGMREQYF
TRBV28,TRBD1,once,TRBJ1-1,TGTGCCAGCAGTTTATTACCGGGACAGACTATAGAAGCTTTCTTT,CASSLLPGQTIEAFF
TRBV5-1,TRBD1,-,TRBJ1-1,TGCGCCAGCAGCTTCCCGGGACAGGGAGGAACTGAAGCTTTCTTT,CASSFPGQGGTEAFF
TRBV5-4,-,-,TRBJ1-2,TGTGCCAGCAAAGTCTTAGCGAGCTATGGCTACACCTTC,CASKVLASYGYTF
TRBV7-2,TRBD1,few,TRBJ2-5,TGTGCCAGCAGCGGGACAGTTAGGGAGACCCAGTACTTC,CASSGTVRETQYF
TRBV18,TRBD1,-,TRBJ1-6,TGTGCCAGCTCACCAGGAGGGGACAGAAGTTCACCCCTCCACTTT,CASSPGGDRSSPLHF
TRBV20-1,-,-,TRBJ2-1,TGCAGTGCTAGACACGGAACTGAGGGATTCTTC,CSARHGTEGFF
TRBV6-8,-,-,TRBJ1-1,TGTGCTAGGCCAGGTCTGAACACTGAAGCTTTCTTT,CARPGLNTEAFF
TRBV5-1,TRBD1,-,TRBJ1-2,TGCGCCAGCAGTTTAACAGGGGGCAACTTCTATGGCTACACCTTC,CASSLTGGNFYGYTF